The table lists the clone carrying this T cell receptor (beta chain) with a few counts. Its cognate antigen is unknown. This record belongs to a study of cytomegalovirus exposure and HLA in healthy donors. Whole-study results and caveats: Reports indicate that TCR beta sequences accurately predicted the HLA-A and HLA-B alleles of most subjects. Among TCR beta chains, those listed as cytomegalovirus-associated numbered under 200. Among TCR beta chains of equal frequency, HLA-associated ones were more clonally expanded in a later analysis.

The V gene's germline CDR1 is MNHNY and CDR2 SVGAGI (reference sequence). This CDR3 is built from 14 residues. It was with 60 Vbeta and 13 Jbeta primers that the PCR ran. Some clones are missing from TCRdb's copy, which holds only in-frame ones; the method was immunoSEQ multiplex PCR. The sample yields roughly 150,000 clones, 80% to 85% seen once. J is TRBJ2-5 and V is TRBV6-6; TRBD2 aligns across 7 bases. The DNA end lines up better with TRBJ2-7; the J call may be wrong. This receptor was obtained from a girl aged 2-10 years in good health and CMV-seropositive. The material sequenced was PBMCs. The CDR3 nucleotides are TGTGCCAGCAGCCGTAGCGGGCACTCCTACGAGCAGTACTTC. Residues: CASSRSGHSYEQYF.